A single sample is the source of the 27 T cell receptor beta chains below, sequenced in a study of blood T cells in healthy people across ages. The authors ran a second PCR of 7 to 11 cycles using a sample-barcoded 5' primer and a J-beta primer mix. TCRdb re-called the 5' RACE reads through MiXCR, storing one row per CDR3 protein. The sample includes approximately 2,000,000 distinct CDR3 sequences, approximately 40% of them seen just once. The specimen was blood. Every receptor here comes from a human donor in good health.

The CDR3 reads CASSQGIDREWAGELFF. CDR3 in DNA: TGCGCCAGCAGCCAAGGGATTGACAGGGAATGGGCCGGGGAGCTGTTTTTT. The chain carries TRBV4-3 and TRBJ2-2, with TRBD1 identical over 7 bases. The CDR3 has 17 residues. After removal of 1 base from V and 6 bases from J, the junction contained 11 bases not matched to a gene. Germline loops: CDR1 LGHNA, CDR2 YSLEER.

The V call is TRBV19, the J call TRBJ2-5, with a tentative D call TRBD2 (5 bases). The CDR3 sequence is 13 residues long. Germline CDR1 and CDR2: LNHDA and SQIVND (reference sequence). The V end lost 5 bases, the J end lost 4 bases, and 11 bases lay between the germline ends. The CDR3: CASSARGTETQYF. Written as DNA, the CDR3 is TGTGCCAGTAGTGCCCGGGGAACAGAGACCCAGTACTTC.

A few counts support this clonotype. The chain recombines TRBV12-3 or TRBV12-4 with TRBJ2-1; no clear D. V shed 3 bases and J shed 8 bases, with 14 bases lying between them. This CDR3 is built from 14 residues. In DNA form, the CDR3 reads TGTGCCAGCAGTTTTACTCCCGGTAGTGATGAGCAGTTCTTC. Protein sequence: CASSFTPGSDEQFF.

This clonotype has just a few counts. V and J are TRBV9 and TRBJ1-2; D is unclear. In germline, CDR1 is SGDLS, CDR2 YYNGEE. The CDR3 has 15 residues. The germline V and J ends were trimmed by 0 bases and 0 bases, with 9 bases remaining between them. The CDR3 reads CASSVERVANYGYTF. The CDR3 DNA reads TGTGCCAGCAGCGTAGAAAGGGTAGCTAACTATGGCTACACCTTC.

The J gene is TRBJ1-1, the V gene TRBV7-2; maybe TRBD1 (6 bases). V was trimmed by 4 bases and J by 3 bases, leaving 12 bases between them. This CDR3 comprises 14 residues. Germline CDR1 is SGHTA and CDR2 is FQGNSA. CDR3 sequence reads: CASSSQGSHTEAFF. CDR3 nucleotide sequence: TGTGCCAGCAGCTCACAGGGCTCGCACACTGAAGCTTTCTTT.

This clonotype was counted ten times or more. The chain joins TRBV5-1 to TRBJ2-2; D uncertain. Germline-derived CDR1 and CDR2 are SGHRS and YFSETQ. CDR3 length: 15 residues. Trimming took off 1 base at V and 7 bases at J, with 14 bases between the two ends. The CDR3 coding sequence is TGCGCCAGCAGCTTGCTTGGGCCGGATTACGGGGAGCTGTTTTTT. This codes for CASSLLGPDYGELFF.

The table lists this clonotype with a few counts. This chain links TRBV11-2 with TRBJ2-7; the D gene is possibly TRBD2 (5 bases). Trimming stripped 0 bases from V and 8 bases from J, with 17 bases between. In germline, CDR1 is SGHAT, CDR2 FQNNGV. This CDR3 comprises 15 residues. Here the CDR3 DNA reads TGTGCCAGCAGCTTAGACCCTAATAGCCGGGGAAAGCAGTACTTC. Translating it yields CASSLDPNSRGKQYF.

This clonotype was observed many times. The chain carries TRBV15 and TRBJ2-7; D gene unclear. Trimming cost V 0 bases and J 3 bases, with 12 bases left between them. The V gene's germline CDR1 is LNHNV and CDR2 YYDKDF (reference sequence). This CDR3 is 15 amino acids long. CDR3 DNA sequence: TGTGCCACCAGCAGAGATATGGGCAGGAACTACGAGCAGTACTTC. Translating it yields CATSRDMGRNYEQYF.

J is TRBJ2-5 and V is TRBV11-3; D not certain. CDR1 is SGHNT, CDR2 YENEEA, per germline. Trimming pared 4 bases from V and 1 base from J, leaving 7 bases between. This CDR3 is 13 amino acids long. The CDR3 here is CASSSPTQETQYF. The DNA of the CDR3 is TGTGCCAGCAGCTCCCCTACCCAAGAGACCCAGTACTTC.

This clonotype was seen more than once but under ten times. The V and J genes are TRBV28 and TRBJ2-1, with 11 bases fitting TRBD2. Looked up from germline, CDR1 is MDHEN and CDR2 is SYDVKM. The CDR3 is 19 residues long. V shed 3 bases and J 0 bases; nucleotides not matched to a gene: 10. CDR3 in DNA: TGTGCCAGCAGTTTCGGCCTAGCGGGGGGCTTAAGCTCCTACAATGAGCAGTTCTTC. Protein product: CASSFGLAGGLSSYNEQFF.

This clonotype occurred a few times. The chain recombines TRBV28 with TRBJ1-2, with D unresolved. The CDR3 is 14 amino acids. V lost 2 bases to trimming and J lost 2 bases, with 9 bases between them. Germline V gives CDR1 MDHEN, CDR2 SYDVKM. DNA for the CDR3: TGTGCCAGCAGTTTACAGGCCCTCAACTATGGCTACACCTTC. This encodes CASSLQALNYGYTF.

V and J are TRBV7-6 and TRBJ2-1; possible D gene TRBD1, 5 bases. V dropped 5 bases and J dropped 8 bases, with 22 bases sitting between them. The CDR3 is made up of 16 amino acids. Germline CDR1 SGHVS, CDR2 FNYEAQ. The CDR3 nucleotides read TGTGCCAGCAGCCCGAACAACTACCAAGTAGGGGATGAGCAGTTCTTC. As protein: CASSPNNYQVGDEQFF.

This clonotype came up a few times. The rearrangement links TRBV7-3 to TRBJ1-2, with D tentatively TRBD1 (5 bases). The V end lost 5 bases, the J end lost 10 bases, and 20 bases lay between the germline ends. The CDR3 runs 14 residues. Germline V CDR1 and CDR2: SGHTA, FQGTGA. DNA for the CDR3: TGTGCCAGCAGCCCGGAACGGGATACCAGGGACTACACCTTC. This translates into CASSPERDTRDYTF.

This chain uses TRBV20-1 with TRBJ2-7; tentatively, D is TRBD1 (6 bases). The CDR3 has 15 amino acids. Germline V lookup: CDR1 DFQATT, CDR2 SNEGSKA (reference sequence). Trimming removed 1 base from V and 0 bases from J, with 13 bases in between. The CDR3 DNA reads TGCAGTGCTAGAGGACCAGGGGCGAACTCCTACGAGCAGTACTTC. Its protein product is CSARGPGANSYEQYF.

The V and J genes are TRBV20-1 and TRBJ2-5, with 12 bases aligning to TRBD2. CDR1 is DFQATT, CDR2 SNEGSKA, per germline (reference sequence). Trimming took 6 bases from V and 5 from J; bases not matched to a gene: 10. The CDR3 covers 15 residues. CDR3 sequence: CSATSGGFWGETQYF. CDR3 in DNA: TGCAGTGCCACTAGCGGGGGGTTTTGGGGGGAGACCCAGTACTTC.

CDR3 DNA sequence: TGCAGCGTTAGGGCGGATAGCAATCAGCCCCAGCATTTT. Its protein is CSVRADSNQPQHF. The chain has TRBV29-1 and TRBJ1-5; D unresolved. The germline CDR1 and CDR2 sequences are SQVTM and ANQGSEA. The CDR3 is 13 amino acids. Trimming stripped 5 bases from V and 0 bases from J, with 8 bases between. The whole variable domain, filled in from reference TRBV29-1 and TRBJ1-5, reads SAVISQKPSRDICQRGTSLTIQCQVDSQVTMMFWYRQQPGQSLTLIATANQGSEATYESGFVIDKFPISRPNLTFSTLTVSNMSPEDSSIYLCSVRADSNQPQHFGDGTRLSIL.

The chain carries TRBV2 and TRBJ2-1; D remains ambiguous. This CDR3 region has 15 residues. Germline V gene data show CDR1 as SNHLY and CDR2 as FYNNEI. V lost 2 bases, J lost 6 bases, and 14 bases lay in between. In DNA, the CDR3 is TGTGCCAGCAGTGAACAGACCCCCTCTATCAATGAGCAGTTCTTC. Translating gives CASSEQTPSINEQFF.

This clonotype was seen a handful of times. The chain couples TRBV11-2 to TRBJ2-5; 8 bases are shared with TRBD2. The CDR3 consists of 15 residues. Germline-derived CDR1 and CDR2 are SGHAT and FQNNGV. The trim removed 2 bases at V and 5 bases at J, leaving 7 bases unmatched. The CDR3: CASSLHAGGGETQYF. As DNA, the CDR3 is TGTGCCAGCAGCTTACATGCGGGGGGAGGCGAGACCCAGTACTTC.

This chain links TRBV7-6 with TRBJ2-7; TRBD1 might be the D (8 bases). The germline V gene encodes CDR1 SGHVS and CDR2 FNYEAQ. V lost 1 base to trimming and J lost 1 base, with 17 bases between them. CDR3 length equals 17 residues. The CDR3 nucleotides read TGTGCCAGCAGCTTAGGGACAGGGAGGGGACCTTCCTACGAGCAGTACTTC. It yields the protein CASSLGTGRGPSYEQYF.

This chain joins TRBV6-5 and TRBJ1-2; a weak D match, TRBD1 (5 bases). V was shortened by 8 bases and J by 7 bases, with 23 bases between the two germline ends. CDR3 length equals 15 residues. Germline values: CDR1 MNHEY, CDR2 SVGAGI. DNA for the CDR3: TGTGCCAGCCGAGGTGGGGACGTCAATCCGCTTGGCTACACCTTC. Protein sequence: CASRGGDVNPLGYTF.

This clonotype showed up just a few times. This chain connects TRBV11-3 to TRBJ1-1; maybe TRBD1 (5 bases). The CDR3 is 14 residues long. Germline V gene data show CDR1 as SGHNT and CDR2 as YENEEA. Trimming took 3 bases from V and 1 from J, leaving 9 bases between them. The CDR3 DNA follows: TGTGCCAGCAGCTTTGACAGCTCGAACACTGAAGCTTTCTTT. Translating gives CASSFDSSNTEAFF.

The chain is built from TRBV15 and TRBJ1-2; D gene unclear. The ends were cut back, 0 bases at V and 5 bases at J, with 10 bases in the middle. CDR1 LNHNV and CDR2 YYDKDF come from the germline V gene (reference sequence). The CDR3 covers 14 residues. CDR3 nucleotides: TGTGCCACCAGCAGAGATGTGGCGGATTATGGCTACACCTTC. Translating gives CATSRDVADYGYTF.

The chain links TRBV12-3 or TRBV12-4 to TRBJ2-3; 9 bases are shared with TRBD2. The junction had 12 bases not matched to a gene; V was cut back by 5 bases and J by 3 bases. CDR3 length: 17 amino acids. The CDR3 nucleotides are TGTGCCAGCAGTCTCCGGGTTGCGGGGGGGCCAACAGATACGCAGTATTTT. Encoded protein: CASSLRVAGGPTDTQYF.

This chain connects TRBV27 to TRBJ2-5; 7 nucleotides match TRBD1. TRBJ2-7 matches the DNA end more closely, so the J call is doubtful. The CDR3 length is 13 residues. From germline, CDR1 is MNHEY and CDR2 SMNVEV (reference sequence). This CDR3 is CASNRQGFHEQYF. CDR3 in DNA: TGTGCCAGCAACAGACAGGGTTTCCACGAGCAGTACTTC.

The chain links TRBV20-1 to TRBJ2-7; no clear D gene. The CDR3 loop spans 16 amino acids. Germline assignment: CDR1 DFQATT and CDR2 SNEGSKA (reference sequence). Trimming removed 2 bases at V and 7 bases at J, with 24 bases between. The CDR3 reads CSARYTGPLPVDEQYF. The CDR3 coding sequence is TGCAGTGCTAGATACACCGGGCCCCTTCCCGTCGATGAGCAGTACTTC.

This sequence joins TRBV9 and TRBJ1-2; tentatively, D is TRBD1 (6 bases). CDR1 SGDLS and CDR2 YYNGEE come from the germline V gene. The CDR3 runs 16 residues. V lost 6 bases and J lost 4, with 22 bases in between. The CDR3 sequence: CASTPTGGRTGYGYTF. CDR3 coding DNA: TGTGCCAGCACCCCAACGGGGGGCCGGACGGGCTATGGCTACACCTTC.

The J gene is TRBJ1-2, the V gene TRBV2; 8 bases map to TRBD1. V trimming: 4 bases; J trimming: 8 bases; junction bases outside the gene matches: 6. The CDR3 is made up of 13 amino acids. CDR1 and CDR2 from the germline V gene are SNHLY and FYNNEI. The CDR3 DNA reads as TGTGCCAGCAGTGCCGACAGGGGAGGAGGCTACACCTTC. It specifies CASSADRGGGYTF.